The sequence of this TCR beta chain was determined in a study of T cell responses to AZD1222 COVID-19 vaccine. Method: immunoSEQ multiplex PCR; TCRdb's copy keeps in-frame clones and lacks some. The profile shows 150,000 to 200,000 clones, about nine tenths of them singletons. There are 19 residues in the CDR3. The ends lost 3 bases at V and 3 bases at J; junction bases unmatched: 18. Germline-derived CDR1 and CDR2 are MGHRA and YSYEKL. This TCR was recovered from an adult in good health. This sequence joins TRBV4-1 and TRBJ1-1, with 8 bases aligning to TRBD1. Sequences were derived from peripheral blood, sampled on day 0 of AZD1222 vaccination. CDR3 sequence reads: CASSHPFLVRGLRDTEAFF. CDR3 DNA sequence: TGCGCCAGCAGCCATCCTTTTCTTGTCAGGGGGCTAAGGGACACTGAAGCTTTCTTT.